The rows below give T cell receptor beta chains drawn from one sample of a study of CD8 T cells in ankylosing spondylitis. TCRdb analysed the 5' RACE reads with MiXCR anew, one entry per CDR3 protein. The repertoire consists of about 540,000 distinct CDR3 sequences, with roughly 13% occurring once and the leading ten covering approximately 6.2%. Sequenced: blood, either unsorted or a sorted T cell fraction (not recorded which). The receptors here all came from a male donor with ankylosing spondylitis. Both conserved end residues are part of each CDR3. The D gene is left open where the match is weak. Part of the rows lack a size; the others show once, few, many or a class for expanded clones.

clone size,J gene,D gene,V gene,CDR3 protein,CDR3 DNA
.,TRBJ1-4,.,TRBV7-6,CASSPDLGDTEKLFF,TGTGCCAGCAGCCCCGATCTGGGGGATACTGAAAAACTGTTTTTT
few,TRBJ2-7,.,TRBV9,CASSALVEGYEQYF,TGTGCCAGCAGCGCCCTGGTAGAGGGATACGAGCAGTACTTC
.,TRBJ2-1,.,TRBV6-2/TRBV6-3,CASSSPAGWAGEQFF,TGTGCCAGCAGCTCTCCCGCGGGATGGGCGGGTGAGCAGTTCTTC
many,TRBJ2-1,TRBD2,TRBV24-1,CATTAGGEQFF,TGTGCCACCACTGCGGGAGGTGAGCAGTTCTTC
few,TRBJ1-2,.,TRBV25-1,CASSPDTSTYGYTF,TGTGCCAGCAGTCCGGACACTTCCACCTATGGCTACACCTTC
.,TRBJ2-5,.,TRBV5-1,CASTYAGDPSFQETQYF,TGCGCCAGCACCTACGCAGGGGACCCCTCCTTTCAAGAGACCCAGTACTTC
.,TRBJ1-2,.,TRBV27,CASSFIGYYGYTF,TGTGCCAGCAGTTTTATAGGATACTATGGCTACACCTTC
few,TRBJ1-5,.,TRBV6-1,CASRAGTKGRNQPQHF,TGTGCCAGCAGGGCCGGGACAAAAGGGCGCAATCAGCCCCAGCATTTT
few,TRBJ1-1,TRBD1,TRBV5-1,CASSLRQGGTTEAFF,TGCGCCAGCAGCTTGAGACAGGGAGGGACCACTGAAGCTTTCTTT
.,TRBJ2-3,.,TRBV7-2,CASSFDPRTDTQYF,TGTGCCAGCAGCTTTGACCCTAGGACAGATACGCAGTATTTT
many,TRBJ2-1,.,TRBV3-1,CASSQGSEQFF,TGTGCCAGCAGCCAAGGGAGTGAGCAGTTCTTC
many,TRBJ2-3,.,TRBV12-3/TRBV12-4,CASTLGWGTDTQYF,TGTGCCAGCACTCTAGGTTGGGGCACAGATACGCAGTATTTT
many,TRBJ2-3,TRBD2,TRBV7-2,CASSLPLADLTNTQYF,TGTGCCAGCAGCTTACCCCTAGCGGATCTCACTAATACGCAGTATTTT
.,TRBJ2-1,.,TRBV2,CASSEGLRSYNEQFF,TGTGCCAGCAGTGAGGGGCTCAGATCCTACAATGAGCAGTTCTTC
few,TRBJ2-1,.,TRBV12-3/TRBV12-4,CASRRSGGPLNEQFF,TGTGCCAGCAGACGTTCGGGGGGCCCCCTCAATGAGCAGTTCTTC
.,TRBJ2-1,TRBD2,TRBV7-9,CASSNSLAAPYNEQFF,TGTGCCAGCAGCAACTCCCTAGCGGCCCCCTACAATGAGCAGTTCTTC
many,TRBJ2-1,TRBD2,TRBV24-1,CATSESSGRVYNEQFF,TGTGCCACCAGTGAATCTAGCGGGAGGGTATACAATGAGCAGTTCTTC
.,TRBJ2-2,.,TRBV29-1,CSVETTGAGELFF,TGCAGCGTTGAAACGACGGGAGCCGGGGAGCTGTTTTTT
many,TRBJ1-1,.,TRBV7-9,CASSLSAYTEAFF,TGTGCCAGCAGCTTAAGCGCATACACTGAAGCTTTCTTT
.,TRBJ2-5,.,TRBV18,CASSPRQDQETQYF,TGTGCCAGCTCACCCCGACAGGACCAAGAGACCCAGTACTTC
.,TRBJ2-7,TRBD1,TRBV15,CATSRDPDRGIDEQYF,TGTGCCACCAGCAGAGACCCGGACAGGGGTATCGACGAGCAGTACTTC
.,TRBJ2-5,TRBD1,TRBV7-6,CAARGQGETQYF,TGTGCCGCCAGGGGACAGGGAGAGACCCAGTACTTC
.,TRBJ1-5,.,TRBV6-1,CASSDFGNQPQHF,TGTGCCAGCAGTGATTTTGGCAATCAGCCCCAGCATTTT
many,TRBJ2-2,TRBD2,TRBV29-1,CSTNIREGMTGELFF,TGCAGCACCAATATTAGGGAGGGGATGACCGGGGAGCTGTTTTTT